Shown below are 28 T cell receptor beta chains from a single sample sequenced in a study of shared clonotypes between healthy human individuals. Assay used: immunoSEQ multiplex PCR; TCRdb lists only in-frame clones, some missing. This sample has roughly 1 million clones, with 75% to 85% found just once. The sample comprised memory CD4+ T cells from PBMCs. This sample's subset: CD45RA-negative fraction. These receptors all stem from a man in his late teens or twenties in good health. Some clones in this sample may be carry-over from other donors' samples.

CDR3 protein: CASSFRDLNTEAFF. The CDR3 region has the DNA TGTGCCAGCAGCTTCAGGGACTTGAACACTGAAGCTTTCTTT. The chain joins TRBV25-1 to TRBJ1-1; the D gene is possibly TRBD1 (5 bases). The germline V gene has CDR1 MGHDK and CDR2 SYGVNS. The CDR3 loop spans 14 amino acids. Trimming shortened V by 6 bases and J by 0 bases, and 11 bases separated the two germline ends.

As to this clone: Within the sample, other DNA sequences also encode this same CDR3. This sequence joins TRBV28 and TRBJ1-4; TRBD1 aligns across 8 bases. The CDR3 totals 14 residues. V lost 5 bases to trimming and J lost 5 bases; unmatched junction nucleotides: 4. Germline CDR1 reads MDHEN; CDR2 reads SYDVKM. The CDR3 spells CASSRTGPNEKLFF. CDR3 coding DNA: TGTGCCAGCAGTCGGACAGGGCCAAATGAAAAACTGTTTTTT.

The chain has TRBV11-2 and TRBJ2-1; 12 bases map to TRBD2. After removal of 5 bases from V and 6 bases from J, the junction contained 5 bases not matched to a gene. Germline V gene data show CDR1 as SGHAT and CDR2 as FQNNGV. The CDR3 is made up of 15 amino acids. The CDR3 protein is CASSGSSGRANEQFF. CDR3 coding DNA: TGTGCCAGCAGCGGATCTAGCGGGAGGGCCAATGAGCAGTTCTTC. Drawing the rest from reference TRBV11-2 and TRBJ2-1, the complete variable domain is EAGVAQSPRYKIIEKRQSVAFWCNPISGHATLYWYQQILGQGPKLLIQFQNNGVVDDSQLPKDRFSAERLKGVDSTLKIQPAKLEDSAVYLCASSGSSGRANEQFFGPGTRLTVL.

This rearrangement joins TRBV28 to TRBJ2-3; 7 nucleotides line up with TRBD1. Germline loops: CDR1 MDHEN, CDR2 SYDVKM. J was trimmed by 6 bases and V by 6 bases; bases with no gene match: 9. The CDR3 sequence is 14 residues long. The CDR3 loop reads CASRLSRTGDTQYF. As DNA, the CDR3 is TGTGCCAGCAGACTCTCCCGGACAGGCGATACGCAGTATTTT.

The chain recombines TRBV4-2 with TRBJ1-2, with D perhaps matching TRBD1 (5 bases). CDR3 size: 15 residues. Germline V gene data show CDR1 as LGHNA and CDR2 as YNFKEQ. V lost 0 bases, J lost 8 bases, and 16 bases lay in between. The CDR3 DNA sequence: TGTGCCAGCAGCCAAGATAGGGGCCTCGAGCCCGGCTACACCTTC. Translation: CASSQDRGLEPGYTF.

As concerns this clone: Within the sample, other DNA sequences also encode this same CDR3. The gene calls are TRBV5-1 and TRBJ1-1; D is uncertain. Germline V gene lookup returns CDR1 SGHRS and CDR2 YFSETQ. The V end lost 0 bases, the J end lost 5 bases, and 8 bases lay between the germline ends. This CDR3 is built from 13 residues. CDR3 protein: CASSLEGRTEAFF. CDR3 sequence (DNA): TGCGCCAGCAGCTTGGAAGGACGGACTGAAGCTTTCTTT.

The V call is TRBV15, the J call TRBJ1-1; no reliable D call. The V gene lost 0 bases and the J gene lost 3 bases, with 5 bases spanning the gap. The CDR3 sequence is 13 residues long. Germline CDR1 is LNHNV and CDR2 is YYDKDF (reference sequence). The CDR3 DNA is TGTGCCACCAGCAGAGATCCGTACACTGAAGCTTTCTTT. It specifies CATSRDPYTEAFF.

The chain has TRBV28 and TRBJ1-5, with D hard to call. CDR1 is MDHEN and CDR2 is SYDVKM in the germline V gene. The CDR3 totals 14 residues. V shed 7 bases and J shed 0 bases, with 10 bases lying between them. The CDR3 region has the DNA TGTGCCAGCACAACCACAGATAGCAATCAGCCCCAGCATTTT. This codes for CASTTTDSNQPQHF.

This clone showed up just once. The chain has TRBV10-3 and TRBJ2-3; TRBD1 agrees at 9 bases. V gave up 5 bases and J gave up 4 bases; unmatched junction bases: 10. This CDR3 has 16 amino acids. Germline V gene lookup returns CDR1 ENHRY and CDR2 SYGVKD. CDR3 residues: CAISSAGTGSSDTQYF. The CDR3 DNA sequence: TGTGCCATCAGTTCCGCCGGGACAGGGTCGTCAGATACGCAGTATTTT.

The V call is TRBV7-6, the J call TRBJ2-7; a possible D gene is TRBD2 (6 bases). The V gene lost 8 bases and the J gene lost 5 bases, with 16 bases spanning the gap. The CDR3 spans 13 residues. Germline V gene sequence: CDR1 SGHVS, CDR2 FNYEAQ. The DNA of the CDR3 is TGTGCCAGCGCACTAGCCCCCATCCACGAGCAGTACTTC. Its translation is CASALAPIHEQYF.

Turning to this clone: The sample contains more than one DNA sequence encoding this CDR3. The chain uses TRBV9 and TRBJ2-3, with 11 bases matching TRBD2. V lost 0 bases, J lost 3 bases, and 3 bases stayed unmatched. The CDR3 has 16 residues. The germline V gene has CDR1 SGDLS and CDR2 YYNGEE. CDR3 sequence: CASSVGVAGGTDTQYF. The CDR3 DNA sequence: TGTGCCAGCAGCGTAGGGGTAGCGGGAGGGACAGATACGCAGTATTTT.

The chain is built from TRBV28 and TRBJ2-7, with D unclear. The CDR3 sequence is 12 residues long. Per the germline V gene, CDR1 is MDHEN and CDR2 is SYDVKM. The V end was cut by 5 bases, the J end by 1 base, with 6 bases between. The CDR3 spells CASSGSSYEQYF. The CDR3 DNA reads as TGTGCCAGCAGTGGGTCGTCCTACGAGCAGTACTTC. Using reference TRBV28 and TRBJ2-7 for the parts outside the CDR3, the full variable domain is DVKVTQSSRYLVKRTGEKVFLECVQDMDHENMFWYRQDPGLGLRLIYFSYDVKMKEKGDIPEGYSVSREKKERFSLILESASTNQTSMYLCASSGSSYEQYFGPGTRLTVT.

The V call is TRBV7-2, the J call TRBJ2-2, with D hard to call. This CDR3 has 13 residues. In germline, CDR1 is SGHTA, CDR2 FQGNSA. Trimming pared 3 bases from V and 7 bases from J, leaving 9 bases between. CDR3 protein: CASSFLGVGELFF. Written as DNA, the CDR3 is TGTGCCAGCAGCTTCCTTGGCGTCGGGGAGCTGTTTTTT.

The gene calls are TRBV5-1 and TRBJ1-1; 10 bases agree with TRBD1. The CDR3 extends over 13 amino acids. The germline gives CDR1 SGHRS, CDR2 YFSETQ. Trimming removed 5 bases from V and 8 bases from J; junction bases left unmatched: 6. CDR3 coding DNA: TGCGCCAGCAGGACCGGGACAGGGGCGGAAGCTTTCTTT. As protein: CASRTGTGAEAFF.

The V gene is TRBV7-2, the J gene TRBJ2-1; possible D gene TRBD2, 6 bases. The CDR3 is 16 residues long. V was pared by 7 bases and J by 8 bases, with 24 bases between. The germline V gene has CDR1 SGHTA and CDR2 FQGNSA. The CDR3: CASTPQLARGDDEQFF. CDR3 DNA sequence: TGTGCCAGCACCCCTCAACTAGCTCGTGGCGACGATGAGCAGTTCTTC.

The chain is built from TRBV25-1 and TRBJ2-2; D gene uncertain. V dropped 2 bases and J dropped 8 bases, with 12 bases sitting between them. The CDR3 has 14 residues. Per germline, CDR1 MGHDK and CDR2 SYGVNS. The CDR3 is CASSEENPRGELFF. The CDR3, as DNA: TGTGCCAGCAGTGAAGAGAACCCTAGGGGGGAGCTGTTTTTT.

This clone has just a few counts. The chain uses TRBV7-6 and TRBJ2-6; no reliable D call. V was pared by 6 bases and J by 17 bases, with 14 bases between. Germline-derived CDR1 and CDR2 are SGHVS and FNYEAQ. This CDR3 has 11 residues. Here the CDR3 reads CASRTAGPVTF. The CDR3 coding sequence is TGTGCCAGCAGAACGGCCGGGCCAGTGACTTTC. Full variable domain (missing parts from reference TRBV7-6 and TRBJ2-6): GAGVSQSPRYKVTKRGQDVALRCDPISGHVSLYWYRQALGQGPEFLTYFNYEAQQDKSGLPNDRFSAERPEGSISTLTIQRTEQRDSAMYRCASRTAGPVTFGAGSRLTVL.

The chain employs TRBV9 and TRBJ2-5; 8 bases agree with TRBD1. Losses at the gene ends were 0 bases for V and 5 bases for J; bases not matched to a gene: 6. CDR3 length equals 15 residues. Germline CDR1 reads SGDLS; CDR2 reads YYNGEE. The CDR3 region is CASSVGAGGLETQYF. CDR3 bases: TGTGCCAGCAGCGTAGGGGCAGGGGGCTTGGAGACCCAGTACTTC.

V is TRBV5-8 and J is TRBJ1-4; tentative D call: TRBD1 (6 bases). V was cut by 4 bases and J by 8 bases, with 18 bases left in between. Germline V gene data show CDR1 as SGHTS and CDR2 as YDEGEE. The CDR3 is 15 residues long. The CDR3 DNA reads TGTGCCAGCAGCGTCGGACAGACCTTTTGGGAAAAACTGTTTTTT. It encodes CASSVGQTFWEKLFF. Filled out from reference TRBV5-8 and TRBJ1-4, the complete variable domain reads EAGVTQSPTHLIKTRGQQATLRCSPISGHTSVYWYQQALGLGLQFLLWYDEGEERNRGNFPPRFSGRQFPNYSSELNVNALELEDSALYLCASSVGQTFWEKLFFGSGTQLSVL.

The sample holds a few counts of this clone. The chain uses TRBV6-5 and TRBJ2-1; the D is unclear. There are 15 residues in the CDR3. Germline V gene data show CDR1 as MNHEY and CDR2 as SVGAGI. Trimming shortened V by 7 bases and J by 8 bases, and 21 bases separated the two germline ends. CDR3 in amino acids: CASTQSPVLSDEQFF. The CDR3 nucleotides are TGTGCCAGCACCCAATCCCCTGTCCTGTCCGATGAGCAGTTCTTC.

The CDR3 is CASLRETNTGELFF. In DNA form, the CDR3 reads TGTGCCAGCTTACGGGAGACGAACACCGGGGAGCTGTTTTTT. This chain joins TRBV28 and TRBJ2-2; perhaps TRBD2 as D (6 bases). Trimming removed 8 bases at V and 0 bases at J, with 10 bases between. The CDR3 covers 14 residues. The germline CDR1 and CDR2 sequences are MDHEN and SYDVKM.

The rearrangement uses TRBV5-1 and TRBJ2-3; a weak D match, TRBD2 (6 bases). There are 12 residues in the CDR3. The V end lost 0 bases, the J end lost 10 bases, and 9 bases lay between the germline ends. The germline V gene has CDR1 SGHRS and CDR2 YFSETQ. Written as DNA, the CDR3 is TGCGCCAGCAGCTTGGCGGGGGTCCCGCAGTATTTT. Its protein product is CASSLAGVPQYF.

About this clone itself: Other DNA variants within this sample encode the same CDR3. J is TRBJ2-5 and V is TRBV5-1; D unclear. The V end was cut by 5 bases, the J end by 2 bases, with 4 bases between. The CDR3 loop spans 11 amino acids. CDR1 and CDR2 (germline): SGHRS, YFSETQ. The CDR3 sequence: CASRGQETQYF. CDR3 bases: TGCGCCAGCAGGGGGCAAGAGACCCAGTACTTC.

The J gene is TRBJ2-1, the V gene TRBV30; D not certain. CDR1 is GTSNPN and CDR2 is SVGIG in the germline V gene (reference sequence). CDR3 length: 12 residues. Trimming stripped 0 bases from V and 9 bases from J, with 9 bases between. CDR3 DNA sequence: TGTGCCTGGAGTGTACGAGGCGGTGAGCAGTTCTTC. Protein product: CAWSVRGGEQFF.

V is TRBV9 and J is TRBJ1-5; 7 bases map to TRBD1. This CDR3 is 14 amino acids long. Trimming took 5 bases from V and 7 from J; bases not matched to a gene: 9. The germline V gene has CDR1 SGDLS and CDR2 YYNGEE. The CDR3 region has the DNA TGTGCCAGCAGTCGGGACAGTCAGGGACAGCCCCAGCATTTT. Translation: CASSRDSQGQPQHF.

V is TRBV6-1 and J is TRBJ1-1; D is unclear. The CDR3 runs to 14 residues. Germline V gives CDR1 MNHNS, CDR2 SASEGT. Trimming cost V 6 bases and J 2 bases, with 13 bases left between them. As DNA, the CDR3 is TGTGCCAGCAGCATCCTAGACGGAAACACTGAAGCTTTCTTT. Protein product: CASSILDGNTEAFF.

The CDR3 region has the DNA TGTGCCAGCAGTGAATGGGGGGCCGATCAGCCCCAGCATTTT. Translation gives CASSEWGADQPQHF. V is TRBV2 and J is TRBJ1-5; D perhaps matches TRBD1 (6 bases). V lost 2 bases to trimming and J lost 5 bases, with 10 bases between them. CDR3 length: 14 amino acids. Per the germline V gene, CDR1 is SNHLY and CDR2 is FYNNEI.

The table lists this clone with many counts. The V call is TRBV5-1, the J call TRBJ2-7; tentative D call: TRBD1 (5 bases). CDR3 size: 14 residues. Trimming stripped 0 bases from V and 2 bases from J, with 9 bases between. Germline CDR1 is SGHRS and CDR2 is YFSETQ. The CDR3 nucleotides are TGCGCCAGCAGCTTGGACAGGATCACCTACGAGCAGTACTTC. Translated: CASSLDRITYEQYF.